This paragraph reports one TCR beta chain. Repertoires were generated with immunoSEQ multiplex PCR, while TCRdb's copy carries only in-frame clones and drops some. Of 250,000 or so clones listed, 85% to 90% are singletons. Germline-derived CDR1 and CDR2 are SGHNT and YYREEE (reference sequence). The V end lost 0 bases, the J end lost 5 bases, and 6 bases lay between the germline ends. The CDR3 length is 14 residues. The sample comes from a study of blood T cell repertoires in COVID-19. In the study overall: Spain, Italy and the United States supplied samples that represented acute and convalescent COVID-19. Sources were T cells, B-cell-depleted T cells, or PBMCs; the material itself was cDNA or gDNA.

Participant age was about 18 to 95 years, and participants resided in approximately 25 US areas. Within 2 weeks of study entry, exposed participants had contacted a PCR-confirmed or clinician-diagnosed COVID-19 case. The source material was PBMCs or T cells enriched from blood (not recorded which). The TCR originated in a man aged 50-59 years who had been exposed to COVID-19. The chain couples TRBV5-4 to TRBJ1-6; D remains ambiguous. The CDR3 is CASSLVGHNSPLHF. In DNA form, the CDR3 reads TGTGCCAGCAGCTTGGTTGGGCATAATTCACCCCTCCACTTT.